The rows below give T cell receptor beta chains drawn from one sample of a study of blood T cells in healthy people across ages. Each CDR3 protein gets one entry after TCRdb re-called the 5' RACE reads with MiXCR. The sample consists of around 940,000 distinct CDR3 sequences, roughly 51% of them appearing once. The sequencing sample was made of blood. The receptors here all came from a woman aged 55-75 years in good health. Each CDR3 is given with its conserved first and last residue. The order of the fields is clone size, V gene, D gene, J gene, CDR3 protein, CDR3 DNA. A D gene is named only where the DNA matches it firmly. Rows may omit the clone size; those that give it use once, few, many or a size class.

abundance: -
v_gene: TRBV3-1
d_gene: TRBD2
j_gene: TRBJ2-5
CDR3aa: CASSQDSGSGETQYF
CDR3nt: TGTGCCAGCAGCCAAGACAGCGGGAGTGGGGAGACCCAGTACTTC

abundance: few
v_gene: TRBV28
d_gene: -
j_gene: TRBJ2-3
CDR3aa: CASSSWGTDTQYF
CDR3nt: TGTGCCAGCAGTTCATGGGGCACAGATACGCAGTATTTT

abundance: -
v_gene: TRBV7-2
d_gene: TRBD2
j_gene: TRBJ2-5
CDR3aa: CASSLGASGSETQYF
CDR3nt: TGTGCCAGCAGCTTAGGCGCTAGCGGGAGTGAGACCCAGTACTTC

abundance: -
v_gene: TRBV20-1
d_gene: -
j_gene: TRBJ1-4
CDR3aa: CGKTGSRGNEKLFF
CDR3nt: TGCGGAAAAACAGGGTCTCGTGGTAATGAAAAACTGTTTTTT

abundance: -
v_gene: TRBV4-1
d_gene: -
j_gene: TRBJ2-1
CDR3aa: CASSQDRRVRTYNEQFF
CDR3nt: TGCGCCAGCAGCCAAGATCGCCGGGTTCGTACCTACAATGAGCAGTTCTTC

abundance: few
v_gene: TRBV7-2
d_gene: -
j_gene: TRBJ2-5
CDR3aa: CASSLGVGGGQETQYF
CDR3nt: TGTGCCAGCAGCTTAGGGGTGGGAGGGGGCCAAGAGACCCAGTACTTC

abundance: few
v_gene: TRBV3-1
d_gene: -
j_gene: TRBJ2-4
CDR3aa: CASSLQPGGRDIQYF
CDR3nt: TGTGCCAGCAGCCTACAGCCCGGGGGCCGGGACATTCAGTACTTC

abundance: few
v_gene: TRBV7-9
d_gene: TRBD2
j_gene: TRBJ2-5
CDR3aa: CASSLLASGRWIGETQYF
CDR3nt: TGTGCCAGCAGCTTATTGGCTAGCGGGAGGTGGATCGGAGAGACCCAGTACTTC

abundance: -
v_gene: TRBV30
d_gene: -
j_gene: TRBJ1-2
CDR3aa: CAWSFTRDYGYTF
CDR3nt: TGTGCCTGGAGTTTTACAAGGGACTATGGCTACACCTTC

abundance: -
v_gene: TRBV7-9
d_gene: -
j_gene: TRBJ2-7
CDR3aa: CASSPASGIYEQYF
CDR3nt: TGTGCCAGCAGCCCGGCTTCAGGGATCTACGAGCAGTACTTC

abundance: once
v_gene: TRBV7-6
d_gene: TRBD2
j_gene: TRBJ2-5
CDR3aa: CASRSASGQETQYF
CDR3nt: TGTGCCAGCAGGAGCGCTAGCGGACAAGAGACCCAGTACTTC

abundance: few
v_gene: TRBV11-2
d_gene: TRBD2
j_gene: TRBJ2-4
CDR3aa: CASSRGLAGVHIQYF
CDR3nt: TGTGCCAGCAGCCGGGGACTAGCGGGAGTACACATTCAGTACTTC

abundance: -
v_gene: TRBV6-6
d_gene: -
j_gene: TRBJ2-7
CDR3aa: CASRFQSSHCEQYF
CDR3nt: TGTGCCAGCAGGTTCCAGAGCTCCCACTGCGAGCAGTACTTC